This T cell receptor (beta chain) was sequenced for a study of PD-1 blockade in mismatch repair-deficient tumors. Study results and caveats: Rapid post-treatment expansion, then contraction, generally preceding radiologic response, marked tumor-resident clones.

Notes on this clone: Its antigen remains unidentified.

Profiled with immunoSEQ multiplex PCR; TCRdb holds only in-frame clones, not every one. The table includes 40,000 to 60,000 clones, 77% detected once. Germline CDR1 and CDR2: SNHLY and FYNNEI. The CDR3 has 18 residues. Trimming cost V 6 bases and J 6 bases, with 28 bases left between them. Sequences were derived from PBMCs, sampled before pembrolizumab treatment. The TCR originated in an adult with mismatch repair-deficient cancer. This chain links TRBV2 with TRBJ2-3; the D gene is possibly TRBD2 (6 bases). CDR3 nucleotide sequence: TGTGCCAGCAGCCGGACAACGGCGGGAACCCCCTTGGGGGATACGCAGTATTTT. It encodes CASSRTTAGTPLGDTQYF.